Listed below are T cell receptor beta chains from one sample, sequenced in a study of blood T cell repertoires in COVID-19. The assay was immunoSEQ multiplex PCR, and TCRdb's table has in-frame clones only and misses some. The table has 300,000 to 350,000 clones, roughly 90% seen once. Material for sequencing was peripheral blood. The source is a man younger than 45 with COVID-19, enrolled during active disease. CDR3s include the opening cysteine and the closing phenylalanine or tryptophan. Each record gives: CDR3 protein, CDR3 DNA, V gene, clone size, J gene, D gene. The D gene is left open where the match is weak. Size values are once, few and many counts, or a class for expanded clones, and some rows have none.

cdr3_aa: CASSLSSGRENEQFF; cdr3_nt: TGTGCCAGCAGTTTATCCAGCGGGAGGGAGAATGAGCAGTTCTTC; v_call: TRBV27; clone_size: -; j_call: TRBJ2-1; d_call: TRBD2
cdr3_aa: CASRPGISSSTDTQYF; cdr3_nt: TGTGCCAGTAGGCCAGGGATTTCCTCGAGCACAGATACGCAGTATTTT; v_call: TRBV19; clone_size: -; j_call: TRBJ2-3; d_call: -
cdr3_aa: CASRRDRGTGPQHF; cdr3_nt: TGTGCCAGCAGAAGAGACAGGGGGACGGGGCCCCAGCATTTT; v_call: TRBV2; clone_size: -; j_call: TRBJ1-5; d_call: TRBD1
cdr3_aa: CASRWTDSGNTIYF; cdr3_nt: TGTGCCAGCAGGTGGACAGACTCTGGAAACACCATATATTTT; v_call: TRBV6-6; clone_size: -; j_call: TRBJ1-3; d_call: -
cdr3_aa: CASSKKTGSFSEAFF; cdr3_nt: TGTGCCAGTAGTAAAAAAACAGGGAGTTTCAGTGAAGCTTTCTTT; v_call: TRBV19; clone_size: -; j_call: TRBJ1-1; d_call: -
cdr3_aa: CASRDSGINEQYF; cdr3_nt: TGTGCCAGCAGAGACAGTGGTATAAACGAGCAGTACTTC; v_call: TRBV6-5; clone_size: -; j_call: TRBJ2-7; d_call: -
cdr3_aa: CASSPKTTSGLYEQYF; cdr3_nt: TGTGCCAGCAGCCCCAAGACAACTAGCGGCCTCTACGAGCAGTACTTC; v_call: TRBV5-6; clone_size: -; j_call: TRBJ2-7; d_call: TRBD2
cdr3_aa: CSVVWTGGFYEQYF; cdr3_nt: TGCAGCGTTGTATGGACAGGGGGGTTCTACGAGCAGTACTTC; v_call: TRBV29-1; clone_size: -; j_call: TRBJ2-7; d_call: TRBD1
cdr3_aa: CAWSMGYEGTEAFF; cdr3_nt: TGTGCCTGGAGTATGGGGTATGAGGGCACTGAAGCTTTCTTT; v_call: TRBV30; clone_size: few; j_call: TRBJ1-1; d_call: -
cdr3_aa: CASSPPGDEAFF; cdr3_nt: TGTGCCAGCAGCCCCCCGGGTGATGAAGCTTTCTTT; v_call: TRBV7-9; clone_size: -; j_call: TRBJ1-1; d_call: -
cdr3_aa: CASSPLLLNTGELFF; cdr3_nt: TGTGCCAGCTCACCACTACTATTAAACACCGGGGAGCTGTTTTTT; v_call: TRBV18; clone_size: -; j_call: TRBJ2-2; d_call: -
cdr3_aa: CASSQDQISYGYTF; cdr3_nt: TGTGCCAGCAGCCAAGATCAGATTTCCTATGGCTACACCTTC; v_call: TRBV3-1/TRBV3-2; clone_size: -; j_call: TRBJ1-2; d_call: -
cdr3_aa: CASSRGLAKETQYF; cdr3_nt: TGTGCCAGCAGCCGGGGACTAGCGAAAGAGACCCAGTACTTC; v_call: TRBV11-2; clone_size: -; j_call: TRBJ2-5; d_call: TRBD2
cdr3_aa: CASSEEHRTAIYSPLHF; cdr3_nt: TGTGCCAGCAGTGAAGAACACAGGACAGCCATATATTCACCCCTCCACTTT; v_call: TRBV2; clone_size: -; j_call: TRBJ1-6; d_call: -
cdr3_aa: CASSPVGADTQYF; cdr3_nt: TGTGCCAGCAGCCCGGTAGGGGCAGATACGCAGTATTTT; v_call: TRBV7-2; clone_size: -; j_call: TRBJ2-3; d_call: -
cdr3_aa: CASSPPDRGLGQPQHF; cdr3_nt: TGTGCCAGCAGTCCCCCCGACAGGGGGCTAGGTCAGCCCCAGCATTTT; v_call: TRBV28; clone_size: once; j_call: TRBJ1-5; d_call: TRBD1
cdr3_aa: CAISEFQEQYF; cdr3_nt: TGTGCCATCAGTGAGTTTCAGGAGCAGTACTTC; v_call: TRBV10-3; clone_size: -; j_call: TRBJ2-7; d_call: -
cdr3_aa: CASSQEGGNYGYTF; cdr3_nt: TGTGCCAGCAGCCAAGAAGGAGGGAACTATGGCTACACCTTC; v_call: TRBV3-1/TRBV3-2; clone_size: -; j_call: TRBJ1-2; d_call: -
cdr3_aa: CASSQRTSGGAQEQFF; cdr3_nt: TGTGCCAGCAGCCAGCGGACTAGCGGGGGGGCACAAGAGCAGTTCTTC; v_call: TRBV3-1/TRBV3-2; clone_size: -; j_call: TRBJ2-1; d_call: TRBD2
cdr3_aa: CASSLTAGQGTGELFF; cdr3_nt: TGTGCCAGCAGCTTAACCGCAGGGCAGGGCACCGGGGAGCTGTTTTTT; v_call: TRBV7-2; clone_size: -; j_call: TRBJ2-2; d_call: -
cdr3_aa: CASSYLAGVGNEQFF; cdr3_nt: TGCGCCAGCAGCTATCTAGCGGGAGTTGGCAATGAGCAGTTCTTC; v_call: TRBV5-1; clone_size: -; j_call: TRBJ2-1; d_call: TRBD2
cdr3_aa: CASSPLSSSTDTQYF; cdr3_nt: TGTGCCAGCTCACCACTTAGTTCTAGCACAGATACGCAGTATTTT; v_call: TRBV18; clone_size: few; j_call: TRBJ2-3; d_call: -
cdr3_aa: CASSPGTGLPYEQYF; cdr3_nt: TGTGCCAGCAGCCCCGGGACAGGCTTACCCTACGAGCAGTACTTC; v_call: TRBV3-1/TRBV3-2; clone_size: -; j_call: TRBJ2-7; d_call: TRBD1
cdr3_aa: CASSFRLVSTDTQYF; cdr3_nt: TGTGCCAGCAGTTTTCGACTAGTAAGCACAGATACGCAGTATTTT; v_call: TRBV27; clone_size: -; j_call: TRBJ2-3; d_call: -
cdr3_aa: CAIRGGRGYEQYF; cdr3_nt: TGTGCCATCAGGGGTGGCAGGGGTTACGAGCAGTACTTC; v_call: TRBV10-3; clone_size: -; j_call: TRBJ2-7; d_call: -
cdr3_aa: CASSMTGFDGELFF; cdr3_nt: TGTGCCAGTAGTATGACAGGGTTTGACGGGGAGCTGTTTTTT; v_call: TRBV19; clone_size: -; j_call: TRBJ2-2; d_call: TRBD1
cdr3_aa: CASSLRGTQETQYF; cdr3_nt: TGTGCCAGCAGCTTGCGGGGTACCCAAGAGACCCAGTACTTC; v_call: TRBV11-3; clone_size: -; j_call: TRBJ2-5; d_call: -
cdr3_aa: CASSLRAGTLSFSYNEQFF; cdr3_nt: TGTGCCAGCAGCTTAAGAGCGGGGACCCTATCTTTCTCCTACAATGAGCAGTTCTTC; v_call: TRBV7-8; clone_size: -; j_call: TRBJ2-1; d_call: TRBD2
cdr3_aa: CASSGVRGQGIPDTQYF; cdr3_nt: TGCGCCAGCAGCGGAGTTAGGGGACAGGGGATCCCAGATACGCAGTATTTT; v_call: TRBV4-3; clone_size: -; j_call: TRBJ2-3; d_call: TRBD1
cdr3_aa: CASSLAPTGQGTEAFF; cdr3_nt: TGTGCCAGCAGCTTAGCACCGACAGGGCAGGGCACTGAAGCTTTCTTT; v_call: TRBV7-6; clone_size: -; j_call: TRBJ1-1; d_call: TRBD1
cdr3_aa: CASSDGLEAFF; cdr3_nt: TGTGCCAGCAGTGACGGTCTTGAAGCTTTCTTT; v_call: TRBV2; clone_size: -; j_call: TRBJ1-1; d_call: -
cdr3_aa: CASSLDNYEQYF; cdr3_nt: TGTGCCAGCAGTCTGGACAACTACGAGCAGTACTTC; v_call: TRBV28; clone_size: -; j_call: TRBJ2-7; d_call: -
cdr3_aa: CASSLGRQGSTGELFF; cdr3_nt: TGTGCCAGCAGCTTAGGACGTCAGGGGAGCACCGGGGAGCTGTTTTTT; v_call: TRBV11-3; clone_size: -; j_call: TRBJ2-2; d_call: -
cdr3_aa: CSVEMGQQAFF; cdr3_nt: TGCAGCGTTGAAATGGGACAGCAAGCTTTCTTT; v_call: TRBV29-1; clone_size: -; j_call: TRBJ1-1; d_call: TRBD1
cdr3_aa: CASSEGPGGEQFF; cdr3_nt: TGTGCCAGCAGTGAAGGGCCCGGGGGTGAGCAGTTCTTC; v_call: TRBV2; clone_size: -; j_call: TRBJ2-1; d_call: -
cdr3_aa: CASSQFSETQYF; cdr3_nt: TGTGCCAGCTCCCAGTTTTCAGAGACCCAGTACTTC; v_call: TRBV11-3; clone_size: -; j_call: TRBJ2-5; d_call: -
cdr3_aa: CASSVGGFTYNSPLHF; cdr3_nt: TGTGCCAGCAGCGTAGGAGGGTTCACCTATAATTCACCCCTCCACTTT; v_call: TRBV9; clone_size: -; j_call: TRBJ1-6; d_call: -
cdr3_aa: CASSQDGQLQDYNEQFF; cdr3_nt: TGTGCCAGCAGCCAAGATGGGCAGTTGCAAGACTACAATGAGCAGTTCTTC; v_call: TRBV3-1/TRBV3-2; clone_size: few; j_call: TRBJ2-1; d_call: -